These 29 T cell receptor beta chains were all obtained from the same sample, sequenced in a study of blood T cells in healthy people across ages. The second PCR ran about 7 to 12 cycles with a sample-barcoded 5' primer and J-beta primers. TCRdb independently ran MiXCR on the 5' RACE reads; one entry per CDR3 protein. The repertoire holds over a million distinct CDR3 sequences, approximately 39% seen once, with approximately 4.1% in the top ten. The sample was blood. These receptors all stem from a woman aged 18-29 years in good health.

The V gene is TRBV4-3, the J gene TRBJ2-1, with a weak D call TRBD2 (6 bases). Between the trimmed V and J ends, which lost 2 bases and 7 bases, there was a span of 12 bases. The CDR3 covers 14 residues. Germline assignment: CDR1 LGHNA and CDR2 YSLEER. CDR3 residues: CASSQILGGNEQFF. As DNA, the CDR3 is TGCGCCAGCAGCCAAATACTGGGGGGAAATGAGCAGTTCTTC.

The chain couples TRBV12-3 or TRBV12-4 to TRBJ2-7; possibly TRBD2 for D (5 bases). V was cut by 3 bases and J by 2 bases, with 8 bases left in between. This CDR3 is built from 13 residues. The CDR3 DNA reads TGTGCCAGCAGTTTCTGGGAGCCCTACGAGCAGTACTTC. This translates into CASSFWEPYEQYF.

At least ten counts were recorded for this clonotype. This chain connects TRBV6-5 to TRBJ2-5, with TRBD1 matching over 7 bases. Looked up from germline, CDR1 is MNHEY and CDR2 is SVGAGI. The junction had 2 bases not matched to a gene; V was cut back by 6 bases and J by 1 base. The CDR3 contains 13 residues. The CDR3 sequence is CASRGTAQETQYF. In nucleotides, the CDR3 is TGTGCCAGCAGGGGGACAGCCCAAGAGACCCAGTACTTC.

The rearrangement links TRBV30 to TRBJ1-1, with TRBD1 identical over 8 bases. The CDR3 totals 13 residues. CDR1 and CDR2 from the germline V gene are GTSNPN and SVGIG (reference sequence). J was trimmed by 5 bases and V by 5 bases; bases with no gene match: 7. CDR3 residues: CAWSRGRGTEAFF. CDR3 sequence (DNA): TGTGCCTGGTCCAGGGGGCGCGGAACTGAAGCTTTCTTT.

V is TRBV29-1 and J is TRBJ1-1; a weak D match, TRBD1 (5 bases). CDR3 length: 10 amino acids. V was pared by 4 bases and J by 10 bases, with 10 bases between. CDR1 and CDR2 from the germline V gene are SQVTM and ANQGSEA. Here the CDR3 reads CSVAGNGAFF. CDR3 coding DNA: TGCAGCGTTGCAGGGAATGGAGCTTTCTTT.

Note on this clonotype: The junction and the germline gene differ at one end; a read error may be behind it. V gene TRBV10-3 combines with J gene TRBJ2-5; 7 nucleotides align to TRBD1. The J call may be wrong; the DNA end is better matched by TRBJ2-7. This CDR3 contains 15 residues. Looked up from germline, CDR1 is ENHRY and CDR2 is SYGVKD. CDR3 protein: CTISERGPKNYEQYF. CDR3 nucleotides: TGTACCATCAGTGAAAGGGGGCCCAAAAACTACGAGCAGTACTTC.

This clonotype was detected many times. This rearrangement joins TRBV20-1 to TRBJ2-7; tentatively, D is TRBD1 (6 bases). V was cut by 4 bases and J by 6 bases, with 16 bases left in between. Germline V gene sequence: CDR1 DFQATT, CDR2 SNEGSKA (reference sequence). CDR3 length: 13 amino acids. The CDR3 sequence is CSATRTVLGEQYF. As DNA, the CDR3 is TGCAGTGCTACAAGGACAGTCTTGGGCGAGCAGTACTTC.

The CDR3: CSVEPSGDVSETQYF. CDR3 DNA: TGCAGCGTTGAACCTAGCGGGGATGTGTCAGAGACCCAGTACTTC. The chain has TRBV29-1 and TRBJ2-5, with 9 positions matching TRBD2. The CDR3 is 15 amino acids. The V segment lost 2 bases and the J segment 4 bases; nucleotides outside the gene matches: 8. The germline V gene has CDR1 SQVTM and CDR2 ANQGSEA.

This clonotype turned up a few times. The V and J genes are TRBV28 and TRBJ2-5; D gene unclear. V lost 8 bases and J lost 5, with 9 bases in between. CDR1 is MDHEN, CDR2 SYDVKM, per germline. This CDR3 is built from 11 residues. CDR3 sequence reads: CASGPRETQYF. CDR3 DNA sequence: TGTGCCAGCGGACCACGGGAGACCCAGTACTTC.

The rearrangement joins TRBV27 to TRBJ2-1; the D gene is possibly TRBD1 (8 bases). The germline V and J ends were trimmed by 7 bases and 4 bases, with 17 bases remaining between them. CDR1 is MNHEY, CDR2 SMNVEV, per germline (reference sequence). CDR3 length equals 15 residues. The CDR3 coding sequence is TGTGCCAGCACCGACAGGGGAGGGGTTTACAATGAGCAGTTCTTC. Residues: CASTDRGGVYNEQFF.

J is TRBJ2-7 and V is TRBV20-1; 11 nucleotides align to TRBD2. CDR1 is DFQATT, CDR2 SNEGSKA, per germline (reference sequence). This CDR3 has 14 amino acids. After removal of 6 bases from V and 6 bases from J, the junction contained 10 bases not matched to a gene. For the CDR3, the DNA is TGCAGTGCCGGGAAGCGTGGACTAGCGGGCGAGCAGTACTTC. Translating it yields CSAGKRGLAGEQYF.

V usage is TRBV15 and J usage is TRBJ2-1; D uncertain. The CDR3 extends over 18 amino acids. The V end was cut by 0 bases, the J end by 5 bases, with 20 bases between. In germline, CDR1 is LNHNV, CDR2 YYDKDF (reference sequence). CDR3 sequence: CATSRDLAPSPSHNEQFF. CDR3 sequence (DNA): TGTGCCACCAGCAGAGATCTGGCCCCGAGTCCCTCACACAATGAGCAGTTCTTC.

As regards this clonotype: One end of the junction varies from germline; a read error may be responsible. The chain uses TRBV3-1 and TRBJ2-7, with D possibly being TRBD1 (6 bases). The CDR3 runs 13 residues. Germline lookup yields CDR1 LGHDT and CDR2 YNNKEL (reference sequence). The CDR3 region is CASSHRDTYGQYF. CDR3 nucleotides: TGTGCCAGCAGCCATCGGGACACTTACGGGCAGTACTTC.

The chain links TRBV11-1 to TRBJ2-7, with 7 bases fitting TRBD2. This CDR3 is 15 amino acids long. V shed 0 bases, J shed 2 bases, and the junction held 4 bases outside the gene matches. Germline V gene data show CDR1 as SGHAT and CDR2 as FQDESV (reference sequence). The CDR3 DNA reads as TGTGCCAGCAGCTTAGCACTAGCGCCTACCTACGAGCAGTACTTC. Its protein is CASSLALAPTYEQYF.

This clonotype appeared a few times. This chain joins TRBV3-1 and TRBJ2-7; D ambiguous. Deletions cut 3 bases from V and 10 bases from J, with 10 bases between. CDR3 length: 11 residues. Germline V gene sequence: CDR1 LGHDT, CDR2 YNNKEL (reference sequence). CDR3 sequence: CASSHGHGQYF. CDR3 sequence (DNA): TGTGCCAGCAGCCACGGGCATGGCCAGTACTTC.

The genes are TRBV10-3 and TRBJ2-3; D not resolved. The V and J ends lost 4 bases and 4 bases respectively, with 15 bases between them. From germline, CDR1 is ENHRY and CDR2 SYGVKD. The CDR3 is 15 residues long. The CDR3 here is CAISGTSQKPDTQYF. For the CDR3, the DNA is TGTGCCATCAGTGGAACTTCCCAAAAACCAGATACGCAGTATTTT.

In this sample, this clonotype turned up a few times. This chain joins TRBV4-1 and TRBJ2-1; D tentatively fits TRBD1 or TRBD2 (5 bases each). CDR1 and CDR2 from the germline V gene are MGHRA and YSYEKL. The CDR3 totals 14 residues. The V end lost 2 bases, the J end lost 8 bases, and 13 bases lay between the germline ends. In DNA, the CDR3 is TGCGCCAGCAGCCAATGGGGACGGGAAGATGAGCAGTTCTTC. Its protein is CASSQWGREDEQFF.

The table lists this clonotype with a few counts. This chain uses TRBV25-1 with TRBJ2-2; the D gene is possibly TRBD1 (5 bases). There are 17 residues in the CDR3. V lost 3 bases and J lost 6, with 20 bases in between. The germline V gene has CDR1 MGHDK and CDR2 SYGVNS. CDR3 DNA sequence: TGTGCCAGCAGTGATGACCGGGCAGGGATCTTACCCGGGGAGCTGTTTTTT. This codes for CASSDDRAGILPGELFF.

The chain employs TRBV20-1 and TRBJ2-7, with no clear D. Trimming removed 7 bases at V and 2 bases at J, with 18 bases between. The CDR3 consists of 14 residues. The germline V gene encodes CDR1 DFQATT and CDR2 SNEGSKA (reference sequence). CDR3 coding DNA: TGCAGTGTTAAACGGTGGACCTCTGCCTACGAGCAGTACTTC. Protein sequence: CSVKRWTSAYEQYF.

This clonotype was seen many times. At one end, the junction sequence differs from germline, possibly due to a read error. In nucleotides, the CDR3 is TGTGCCAGCAGCCCAGTGAACACCGGGGAGCTGTTTTTT. Translation gives CASSPVNTGELFF. The gene calls are TRBV4-1 and TRBJ2-2, with D unclear. This CDR3 contains 13 residues. Germline lookup yields CDR1 MGHRA and CDR2 YSYEKL.

The J gene is TRBJ2-3, the V gene TRBV28; D assignment may be TRBD1 or TRBD2 (5 bases each). Looked up from germline, CDR1 is MDHEN and CDR2 is SYDVKM. This CDR3 spans 15 amino acids. The V and J ends lost 7 bases and 1 base respectively, with 15 bases between them. The CDR3 region has the DNA TGTGCCAGCACCTTCGGGGCCGTTGGCACAGATACGCAGTATTTT. Protein product: CASTFGAVGTDTQYF.

This chain connects TRBV29-1 to TRBJ2-1, with D possibly matching TRBD1 (5 bases). With 6 bases removed from V and 7 bases from J, the gap between germline ends came to 7 bases. Germline-derived CDR1 and CDR2 are SQVTM and ANQGSEA. CDR3 length: 10 amino acids. CDR3 region: CSVRTNEQFF. The CDR3 DNA reads TGCAGCGTGCGGACAAATGAGCAGTTCTTC.

The V call is TRBV9, the J call TRBJ2-3, with 7 bases that match TRBD2. CDR3 length equals 16 residues. V gave up 0 bases and J gave up 2 bases; unmatched junction bases: 6. Germline CDR1 SGDLS, CDR2 YYNGEE. The CDR3 loop is CASSVAGGGLTDTQYF. CDR3 DNA: TGTGCCAGCAGCGTAGCCGGCGGGGGACTCACAGATACGCAGTATTTT.

This clonotype has a single count. Given a much more abundant clone one base away, this may be a read error. The chain carries TRBV20-1 and TRBJ1-2; D is possibly TRBD1 (5 bases). There are 13 residues in the CDR3. Germline V gene data show CDR1 as DFQATT and CDR2 as SNEGSKA (reference sequence). V was cut by 3 bases and J by 8 bases, with 16 bases left in between. CDR3: CSASAGTIKGYTF. As DNA, the CDR3 is TGCAGTGCTAGTGCCGGGACGATCAAGGGCTACACCTTC.

This clonotype was counted only a few times. This rearrangement joins TRBV20-1 to TRBJ2-1, with 10 nucleotides matching TRBD2. V dropped 0 bases and J dropped 4; count of bases not matched to a gene: 15. This CDR3 is built from 19 residues. Germline V gene lookup returns CDR1 DFQATT and CDR2 SNEGSKA (reference sequence). The CDR3 coding sequence is TGCAGTGCTAGAGATTTAGCTAGCGGGGGTCCGATAATGTACAATGAGCAGTTCTTC. Residues: CSARDLASGGPIMYNEQFF.

The chain has TRBV20-1 and TRBJ2-3; D possibly corresponds to TRBD2 (6 bases). The germline V gene has CDR1 DFQATT and CDR2 SNEGSKA (reference sequence). Trimming cost V 5 bases and J 0 bases, with 12 bases left between them. The CDR3 contains 14 residues. This chain's CDR3 is CSALYRGSTDTQYF. For the CDR3, the DNA is TGCAGTGCTCTTTACCGGGGGAGCACAGATACGCAGTATTTT.

This sequence joins TRBV10-3 and TRBJ1-1; weak D call: TRBD1 (6 bases). CDR3 length: 13 amino acids. Germline assignment: CDR1 ENHRY and CDR2 SYGVKD. Trimming cost V 6 bases and J 2 bases, with 10 bases left between them. This CDR3 reads CAISNRVNTEAFF. As DNA, the CDR3 is TGTGCCATCAGCAACAGGGTTAACACTGAAGCTTTCTTT.

The chain links TRBV5-1 to TRBJ2-1, with TRBD1 matching 9 bases. J gave up 7 bases and V 6 bases, and 14 bases lay outside the gene matches. CDR1 and CDR2 from the germline V gene are SGHRS and YFSETQ. This CDR3 is built from 16 residues. The CDR3 loop reads CASISSPGQGTNEQFF. CDR3 nucleotide sequence: TGCGCCAGCATTTCCTCCCCGGGACAGGGAACGAATGAGCAGTTCTTC.

The table lists this clonotype with a few counts. This chain uses TRBV7-2 with TRBJ1-1, with D tentatively TRBD1 (6 bases). From germline, CDR1 is SGHTA and CDR2 FQGNSA. Trimming took 3 bases from V and 4 from J, leaving 15 bases between them. This CDR3 has 15 amino acids. CDR3 DNA: TGTGCCAGCAGCTTTGCGAGGAAGGGGGGCACTGAAGCTTTCTTT. Encoded protein: CASSFARKGGTEAFF.